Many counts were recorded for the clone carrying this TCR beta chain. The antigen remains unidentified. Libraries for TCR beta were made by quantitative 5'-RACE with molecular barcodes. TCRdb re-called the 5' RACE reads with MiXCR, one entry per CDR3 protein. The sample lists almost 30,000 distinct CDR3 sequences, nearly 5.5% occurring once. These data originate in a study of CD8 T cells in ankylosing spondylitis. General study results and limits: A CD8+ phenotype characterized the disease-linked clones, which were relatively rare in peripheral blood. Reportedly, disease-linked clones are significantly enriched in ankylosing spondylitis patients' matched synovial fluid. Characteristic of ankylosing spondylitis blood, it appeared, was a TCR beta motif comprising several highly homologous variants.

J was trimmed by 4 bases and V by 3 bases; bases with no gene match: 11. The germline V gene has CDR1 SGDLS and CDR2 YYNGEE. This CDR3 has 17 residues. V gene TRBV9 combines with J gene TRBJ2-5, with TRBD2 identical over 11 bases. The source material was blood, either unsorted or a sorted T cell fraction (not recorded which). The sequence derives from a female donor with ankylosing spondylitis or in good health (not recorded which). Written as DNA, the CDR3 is TGTGCCAGCAGCGCCCACCCCCCCCTAGCGGGGGGAGAGACCCAGTACTTC. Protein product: CASSAHPPLAGGETQYF.